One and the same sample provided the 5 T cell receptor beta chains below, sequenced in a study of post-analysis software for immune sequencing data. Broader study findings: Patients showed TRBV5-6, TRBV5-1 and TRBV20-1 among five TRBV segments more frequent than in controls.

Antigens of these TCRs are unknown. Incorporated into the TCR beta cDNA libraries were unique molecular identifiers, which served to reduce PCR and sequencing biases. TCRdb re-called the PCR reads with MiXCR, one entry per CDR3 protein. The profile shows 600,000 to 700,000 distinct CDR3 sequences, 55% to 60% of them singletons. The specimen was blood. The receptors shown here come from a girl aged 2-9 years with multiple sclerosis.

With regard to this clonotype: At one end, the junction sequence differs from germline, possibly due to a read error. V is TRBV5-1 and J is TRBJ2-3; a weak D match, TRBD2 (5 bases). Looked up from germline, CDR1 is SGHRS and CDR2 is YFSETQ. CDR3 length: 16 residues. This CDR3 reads CASRLSPREFTDTQYF. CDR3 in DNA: TGCGCCAGCCGCTTGTCCCCGAGGGAATTCACAGATACGCAGTATTTT.

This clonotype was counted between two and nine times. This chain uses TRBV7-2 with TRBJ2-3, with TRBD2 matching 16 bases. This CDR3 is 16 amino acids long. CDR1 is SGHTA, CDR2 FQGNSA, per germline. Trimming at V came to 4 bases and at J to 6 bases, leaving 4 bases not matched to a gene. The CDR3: CASSSGTSGGVDTQYF. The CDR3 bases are TGTGCCAGCAGCTCTGGGACTAGCGGGGGGGTGGATACGCAGTATTTT.

CDR3: CATSRGQQNEQFF. The DNA of the CDR3 is TGTGCCACCAGCAGAGGGCAGCAGAATGAGCAGTTCTTC. The chain has TRBV15 and TRBJ2-1; D call uncertain. V gave up 1 base and J gave up 7 bases, with 8 bases separating them. Germline V gives CDR1 LNHNV, CDR2 YYDKDF (reference sequence). The CDR3 runs 13 residues.

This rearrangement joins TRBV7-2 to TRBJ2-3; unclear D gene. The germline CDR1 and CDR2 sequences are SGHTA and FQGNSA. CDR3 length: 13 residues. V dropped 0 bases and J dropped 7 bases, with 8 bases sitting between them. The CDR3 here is CASSLAASNTQYF. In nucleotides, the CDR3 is TGTGCCAGCAGCTTAGCGGCCTCAAATACGCAGTATTTT.

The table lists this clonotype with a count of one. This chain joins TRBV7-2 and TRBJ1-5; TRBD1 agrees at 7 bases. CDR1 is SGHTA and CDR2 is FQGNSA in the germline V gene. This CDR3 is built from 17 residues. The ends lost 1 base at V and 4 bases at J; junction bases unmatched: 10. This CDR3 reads CASSLEGRGVWNQPQHF. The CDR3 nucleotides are TGTGCCAGCAGCTTAGAAGGCAGGGGGGTTTGGAATCAGCCCCAGCATTTT.